Below are 31 T cell receptor beta chains sequenced from a single sample in a study of blood T cell repertoires in COVID-19. Clones were sequenced by immunoSEQ multiplex PCR, and TCRdb holds only the in-frame ones, with some missing. The sample has over 150,000 clones; 87% are singletons. Sequencing input: PBMCs or T cells enriched from blood (not recorded which). The receptors were gathered from a woman aged 25-40 years who had recovered from COVID-19.

The V and J genes are TRBV9 and TRBJ2-2; 8 nucleotides line up with TRBD2. There are 16 residues in the CDR3. Per the germline V gene, CDR1 is SGDLS and CDR2 is YYNGEE. V shed 0 bases and J 4 bases; nucleotides not matched to a gene: 5. CDR3 sequence: CASSVVAGGFTGELFF. The CDR3 nucleotides read TGTGCCAGCAGCGTAGTCGCGGGGGGTTTCACCGGGGAGCTGTTTTTT.

In its sample, this clone was seen a few times. This chain joins TRBV30 and TRBJ1-1; D not resolved. V was cut by 3 bases and J by 1 base, with 15 bases left in between. This CDR3 comprises 15 residues. Per the germline V gene, CDR1 is GTSNPN and CDR2 is SVGIG (reference sequence). CDR3 sequence (DNA): TGTGCCTGGAGACTCACAAAATCAGGGAACACTGAAGCTTTCTTT. Encoded protein: CAWRLTKSGNTEAFF.

The chain has TRBV19 and TRBJ2-4, with 14 positions matching TRBD2. V gave up 7 bases and J gave up 8 bases; unmatched junction bases: 10. This CDR3 is 16 amino acids long. Germline CDR1 LNHDA, CDR2 SQIVND (reference sequence). The CDR3 DNA follows: TGTGCCAGTACCAAGACTAGCGGGGGGGCCTTTGACATTCAGTACTTC. This gives the protein CASTKTSGGAFDIQYF. The variable domain in full, with the rest retrieved from reference TRBV19 and TRBJ2-4, is DGGITQSPKYLFRKEGQNVTLSCEQNLNHDAMYWYRQDPGQGLRLIYYSQIVNDFQKGDIAEGYSVSREKKESFPLTVTSAQKNPTAFYLCASTKTSGGAFDIQYFGAGTRLSVL.

The chain combines TRBV6-5 with TRBJ2-5; 11 nucleotides match TRBD2. The germline gives CDR1 MNHEY, CDR2 SVGAGI. Trimming at V came to 7 bases and at J to 4 bases, leaving 2 bases not matched to a gene. The CDR3 sequence is 13 residues long. CDR3 residues: CASTLAGGETQYF. The CDR3 DNA reads as TGTGCCAGCACCCTAGCGGGAGGAGAGACCCAGTACTTC.

The chain recombines TRBV11-3 with TRBJ1-1, with D tentatively TRBD1 (6 bases). V was clipped by 1 base and J by 6 bases, with 12 bases between them. CDR1 is SGHNT and CDR2 is YENEEA in the germline V gene. This CDR3 contains 14 residues. The DNA for the CDR3 is TGTGCCAGCAGCTTAGGACAGGCCGGATCTGAAGCTTTCTTT. Its protein product is CASSLGQAGSEAFF.

The V gene is TRBV30, the J gene TRBJ1-1; D gene ambiguous. Looked up from germline, CDR1 is GTSNPN and CDR2 is SVGIG (reference sequence). Trimming removed 0 bases at V and 7 bases at J, with 18 bases between. This CDR3 comprises 15 residues. DNA for the CDR3: TGTGCCTGGAGTGTACTGGGCCCGGGAGCGGGTGAAGCTTTCTTT. Translation gives CAWSVLGPGAGEAFF.

This clone was found a few times. This chain joins TRBV6-5 and TRBJ1-2; no clear D gene. Germline V lookup: CDR1 MNHEY, CDR2 SVGAGI. The CDR3 spans 15 residues. Deletions cut 5 bases from V and 4 bases from J, with 17 bases between. CDR3 nucleotides: TGTGCCAGCAGTCGGGCGGGCCAGGCCATCTATGGCTACACCTTC. This translates into CASSRAGQAIYGYTF.

This clone was seen only once. The chain joins TRBV20-1 to TRBJ2-7; 8 nucleotides line up with TRBD1. Germline trimming cut 3 bases from V and 2 bases from J; bases unmatched to any gene: 6. The CDR3 is 14 amino acids. Looked up from germline, CDR1 is DFQATT and CDR2 is SNEGSKA (reference sequence). Here the CDR3 reads CSASSGTGPYEQYF. DNA of the CDR3: TGCAGTGCTAGTTCCGGGACAGGCCCCTACGAGCAGTACTTC.

The V call is TRBV30, the J call TRBJ2-7, with 12 bases identical to TRBD1. With 3 bases clipped from V and 5 bases from J, the junction kept 14 bases outside the gene matches. This CDR3 is 17 amino acids long. Per germline, CDR1 GTSNPN and CDR2 SVGIG (reference sequence). CDR3 in DNA: TGTGCCTGGAGCCCACCCGTGGGACAGGGGGCTTATAACGAGCAGTACTTC. Protein product: CAWSPPVGQGAYNEQYF.

This clone was observed a handful of times. V usage is TRBV6-2 or TRBV6-3 and J usage is TRBJ2-1; 9 nucleotides align to TRBD1. V trimming: 5 bases; J trimming: 8 bases; junction bases outside the gene matches: 13. Germline lookup yields CDR1 MNHEY and CDR2 SVGEGT. This CDR3 is built from 16 residues. The CDR3 nucleotides read TGTGCCAGCAGTCCCCTCCGGGACAGGGCGATCGATGAGCAGTTCTTC. Translated, it gives CASSPLRDRAIDEQFF.

The V call is TRBV5-5, the J call TRBJ1-1, with no clear D. The V end lost 1 base, the J end lost 2 bases, and 18 bases lay between the germline ends. The CDR3 has 17 residues. The V gene's germline CDR1 is SGHKS and CDR2 YYEKEE (reference sequence). This chain's CDR3 is CASSLWRWPLRNTEAFF. The CDR3 DNA sequence: TGTGCCAGCAGCTTGTGGCGGTGGCCCCTAAGAAACACTGAAGCTTTCTTT.

This rearrangement joins TRBV6-2 or TRBV6-3 to TRBJ2-1, with TRBD2 matching 8 bases. The CDR3 has 16 residues. With V trimmed by 0 bases and J by 5 bases, 6 bases remained unmatched. Germline V gene lookup returns CDR1 MNHEY and CDR2 SVGEGT. CDR3 in DNA: TGTGCCAGCAGTTACTCGATACGGGGGGGCCACAATGAGCAGTTCTTC. Translated: CASSYSIRGGHNEQFF.

The chain joins TRBV6-2 or TRBV6-3 to TRBJ1-1; no reliable D call. In germline, CDR1 is MNHEY, CDR2 SVGEGT. This CDR3 is 13 amino acids long. The V end was cut by 6 bases, the J end by 1 base, with 9 bases between. The CDR3 sequence is CASSLTPNTEAFF. Here the CDR3 DNA reads TGTGCCAGCAGCCTCACACCGAACACTGAAGCTTTCTTT.

V is TRBV5-1 and J is TRBJ1-2; D is unresolved. Looked up from germline, CDR1 is SGHRS and CDR2 is YFSETQ. This CDR3 has 16 residues. V lost 3 bases and J 0 bases, leaving 15 bases between the germline ends. Here the CDR3 reads CASSSSTNPANYGYTF. The CDR3 DNA reads TGCGCCAGCAGCTCTTCTACCAACCCTGCTAACTATGGCTACACCTTC.

The chain is built from TRBV4-1 and TRBJ2-3; D is perhaps TRBD2 (5 bases). The CDR3 has 15 residues. Germline V gene lookup returns CDR1 MGHRA and CDR2 YSYEKL. V lost 1 base and J lost 6, with 14 bases in between. CDR3 in amino acids: CASSQVPSPGDTQYF. CDR3 DNA: TGCGCCAGCAGCCAAGTCCCTAGCCCGGGGGATACGCAGTATTTT.

V is TRBV24-1 and J is TRBJ2-1; 13 bases match TRBD2. The trim removed 5 bases at V and 5 bases at J, leaving 2 bases unmatched. From germline, CDR1 is KGHDR and CDR2 SFDVKD. This CDR3 spans 15 amino acids. The CDR3 nucleotides are TGTGCCACCAGTGTTGGGACTAGCGGGAACAATGAGCAGTTCTTC. The encoded protein is CATSVGTSGNNEQFF.

The V call is TRBV4-3, the J call TRBJ2-2; 7 bases map to TRBD1. This CDR3 has 16 amino acids. Germline CDR1 is LGHNA and CDR2 is YSLEER. V was pared by 1 base and J by 3 bases, with 5 bases of the junction left unmatched. CDR3 in DNA: TGCGCCAGCAGCCAAGTACAGGGGACGGACACCGGGGAGCTGTTTTTT. Protein: CASSQVQGTDTGELFF.

This chain connects TRBV19 to TRBJ1-1; D remains ambiguous. The germline V gene has CDR1 LNHDA and CDR2 SQIVND (reference sequence). Trimming took off 4 bases at V and 6 bases at J, with 6 bases between the two ends. This CDR3 has 11 amino acids. CDR3 in amino acids: CASSRGSEAFF. In nucleotides, the CDR3 is TGTGCCAGTAGTAGAGGGTCTGAAGCTTTCTTT.

The chain uses TRBV27 and TRBJ1-1; D uncertain. The V gene lost 6 bases and the J gene lost 1 base, with 15 bases spanning the gap. The CDR3 is 15 residues long. CDR1 is MNHEY, CDR2 SMNVEV, per germline (reference sequence). The CDR3 here is CASSSAPTGNTEAFF. The CDR3 region has the DNA TGTGCCAGCAGCTCGGCCCCGACGGGGAACACTGAAGCTTTCTTT.

This clone was found once. J is TRBJ1-5 and V is TRBV24-1; D is perhaps TRBD1 (5 bases). The CDR3 loop spans 16 amino acids. Trimming removed 4 bases from V and 5 bases from J, with 17 bases in between. Germline V lookup: CDR1 KGHDR, CDR2 SFDVKD. The CDR3 sequence: CATSDAGGTEDQPQHF. The CDR3 region has the DNA TGTGCCACCAGTGACGCGGGGGGGACGGAGGATCAGCCCCAGCATTTT.

This rearrangement joins TRBV3-1 (or the pseudogene TRBV3-2) to TRBJ2-7; possibly TRBD1 for D (6 bases). Germline CDR1 is LGHDT and CDR2 is YNNKEL (reference sequence). V was trimmed by 5 bases and J by 1 base, leaving 15 bases between them. This CDR3 is 15 amino acids long. As DNA, the CDR3 is TGTGCCAGCAGCGTCCGAGGGACAAAATCCTACGAGCAGTACTTC. This sequence encodes CASSVRGTKSYEQYF.

The chain is built from TRBV7-2 and TRBJ1-1, with D maybe TRBD1 (6 bases). CDR1 and CDR2 (germline): SGHTA, FQGNSA. This CDR3 is 14 amino acids long. Between the trimmed V and J ends, which lost 0 bases and 11 bases, there was a span of 16 bases. The chain's CDR3 is CASSLARGDFEAFF. CDR3 in DNA: TGTGCCAGCAGCTTAGCCAGGGGAGACTTTGAGGCTTTCTTT.

The V call is TRBV19, the J call TRBJ2-2; D not resolved. The CDR3 has 17 amino acids. V was shortened by 5 bases and J by 0 bases, with 16 bases between the two germline ends. The germline V gene encodes CDR1 LNHDA and CDR2 SQIVND (reference sequence). As DNA, the CDR3 is TGTGCCAGTAGTGGCACAGCTAACATCGCGAACACCGGGGAGCTGTTTTTT. Encoded protein: CASSGTANIANTGELFF.

The chain joins TRBV7-2 to TRBJ2-3; D possibly corresponds to TRBD1 (5 bases). Germline CDR1 SGHTA, CDR2 FQGNSA. Trimming stripped 6 bases from V and 0 bases from J, with 10 bases between. This CDR3 has 14 residues. The CDR3: CASSIQGSTDTQYF. CDR3 bases: TGTGCCAGCAGTATCCAGGGCAGCACAGATACGCAGTATTTT.

The chain is built from TRBV19 and TRBJ1-6; a weak D match, TRBD1 (5 bases). The V gene lost 6 bases and the J gene lost 2 bases, with 14 bases spanning the gap. CDR1 is LNHDA and CDR2 is SQIVND in the germline V gene (reference sequence). CDR3 size: 16 residues. The CDR3 DNA sequence: TGTGCCAGTAGCCCGACCCAGGGCCCCTATAATTCACCCCTCCACTTT. This gives the protein CASSPTQGPYNSPLHF.

This clone has a handful of counts. This rearrangement joins TRBV14 to TRBJ2-5, with D possibly matching TRBD2 (6 bases). CDR1 SGHDN and CDR2 FVKESK come from the germline V gene. This CDR3 has 14 residues. Trimming took off 7 bases at V and 0 bases at J, with 12 bases between the two ends. The CDR3 nucleotides read TGTGCCAGCACCCCCCGGGGGTACCAAGAGACCCAGTACTTC. Its translation is CASTPRGYQETQYF.

This chain joins TRBV4-3 and TRBJ1-5; possibly TRBD1 for D (6 bases). CDR1 LGHNA and CDR2 YSLEER come from the germline V gene. V lost 3 bases and J lost 6, with 15 bases in between. There are 15 residues in the CDR3. The DNA of the CDR3 is TGCGCCAGCAGCCAGGAGGTCGGGGGGCTTCAGCCCCAGCATTTT. Protein product: CASSQEVGGLQPQHF.

Only one count was recorded for this clone. J is TRBJ2-1 and V is TRBV27, with 14 bases lining up with TRBD2. The CDR3 runs 17 residues. V lost 7 bases to trimming and J lost 6 bases; unmatched junction nucleotides: 11. CDR1 is MNHEY and CDR2 is SMNVEV in the germline V gene (reference sequence). This CDR3 is CASTRTSGRPGPNEQFF. As DNA, the CDR3 is TGTGCCAGCACCCGGACTAGCGGGAGGCCCGGACCCAATGAGCAGTTCTTC.

The chain links TRBV13 to TRBJ1-1, with 9 positions matching TRBD1. Germline V gene lookup returns CDR1 PRHDT and CDR2 FYEKMQ (reference sequence). This CDR3 has 16 residues. With 5 bases clipped from V and 0 bases from J, the junction kept 7 bases outside the gene matches. The CDR3 region is CASSPPDRGLNTEAFF. CDR3 nucleotide sequence: TGTGCCAGCAGCCCGCCGGACAGGGGATTGAACACTGAAGCTTTCTTT.

The chain has TRBV27 and TRBJ2-7; a possible D gene is TRBD2 (6 bases). Germline values: CDR1 MNHEY, CDR2 SMNVEV (reference sequence). V lost 3 bases and J 3 bases, leaving 9 bases between the germline ends. CDR3 length: 13 residues. The CDR3 protein is CASSFRGFYEQYF. Written as DNA, the CDR3 is TGTGCCAGCAGTTTCCGGGGGTTCTACGAGCAGTACTTC.

The chain links TRBV6-5 to TRBJ2-7, with TRBD2 as a possible D gene (6 bases). CDR3 length: 14 residues. Germline lookup yields CDR1 MNHEY and CDR2 SVGAGI. With 4 bases removed from V and 12 bases from J, the gap between germline ends came to 22 bases. This CDR3 is CASSSFMSGGTWYF. Written as DNA, the CDR3 is TGTGCCAGCAGTTCCTTTATGTCGGGCGGGACTTGGTACTTC.